What follows is one T cell receptor beta chain and its context. Its matching antigen is unknown. Naive CD8+ T cells had a CD45RO-CCR7+CD27+CD95- phenotype. TRB cDNA libraries were made by UMI-labeled 5' RACE. Reanalyzing the 5' RACE reads, TCRdb keeps one entry per CDR3 protein, without DNA. The sample yields about 150,000 distinct CDR3 sequences, of which the top ten take up approximately 0.5%. CDR3 size: 15 residues. Germline V gene lookup returns CDR1 SQVTM and CDR2 ANQGSEA. This sample was taken from a study of CXCR3-negative and CXCR3-positive naive CD8 T cells. Study-wide points: Compared with CXCR3-negative naive cells, CXCR3-positive naive cells showed more hydrophobic TRB CDR3s. Expression of CXCR3 was partially reduced after cryopreservation, and fresh PBMCs were used in most assays.

The chain links TRBV29-1 to TRBJ2-1; TCRdb indicates TRBD2, and absent DNA this call remains unverified. The TCR originated in a human donor in good health. Some clones in this sample may be carry-over from other donors' samples. Sample: naive CXCR3+ CD8+ T cells from blood. Sample subset: CD45RO-CCR7+CD27+CD95- naive CD8+ T cells expressing CXCR3 (TNR3+). Here the CDR3 reads CSVEDGSTSYNEQFF.